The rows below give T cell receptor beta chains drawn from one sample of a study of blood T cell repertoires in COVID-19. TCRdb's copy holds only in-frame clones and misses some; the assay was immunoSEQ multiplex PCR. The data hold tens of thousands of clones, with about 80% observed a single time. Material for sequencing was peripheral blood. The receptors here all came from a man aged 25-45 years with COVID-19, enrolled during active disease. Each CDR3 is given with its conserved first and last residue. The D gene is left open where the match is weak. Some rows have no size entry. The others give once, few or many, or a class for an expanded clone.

TGCGCCAGCAGCTTGACAATAAATATGGGGGGACCCTACGAGCAGTACTTC,CASSLTINMGGPYEQYF,17,-,-,TRBJ2-7,TRBV5-1
TGTGCCAGCAGCCTGAGTAGGGGGGGACGAGGCTACACCTTC,CASSLSRGGRGYTF,14,-,-,TRBJ1-2,TRBV11-3
TGTGCCTGGAGCGTTCCGGGACAGGGGTATGAAAAACTGTTTTTT,CAWSVPGQGYEKLFF,15,TRBD1,-,TRBJ1-4,TRBV30
TGTGCCAGCAGCCAGGGTAGCCACTACGAGCAGTACTTC,CASSQGSHYEQYF,13,-,-,TRBJ2-7,TRBV12-3/TRBV12-4
TGTGCCACCAGTGATTTGTCTGATGAGCAGTTCTTC,CATSDLSDEQFF,12,-,-,TRBJ2-1,TRBV24-1
TGTGCCAGTAGCGTCGGGAGACAGAACAATGAGCAGTTCTTC,CASSVGRQNNEQFF,14,-,-,TRBJ2-1,TRBV19
TGTGCCAGCAGCCCTGTCAAAGACTCACTAGAAAAACTGTTTTTT,CASSPVKDSLEKLFF,15,-,-,TRBJ1-4,TRBV3-1/TRBV3-2
TGTGCCAGCAGTTTCTTTTCCGATGGCTACACCTTC,CASSFFSDGYTF,12,-,once,TRBJ1-2,TRBV28
TGTGCCAGCAGCCCTCAGGGGGGAGCGTCTGGCTACACCTTC,CASSPQGGASGYTF,14,TRBD1,few,TRBJ1-2,TRBV7-2
TGCAGCGCTAGAATCACAGGGTCCAATGGCTACACCTTC,CSARITGSNGYTF,13,-,-,TRBJ1-2,TRBV29-1
TGTGCCAGCAGTGAATCTCGGTTAGGGGGACCGACAGATACGCAGTATTTT,CASSESRLGGPTDTQYF,17,-,-,TRBJ2-3,TRBV6-1